This T cell receptor (beta chain) was recovered during a study of blood T cells in healthy people across ages. Together with a sample-barcoded 5' primer, a J-beta primer mix was included in a second PCR lasting about 7 to 11 cycles. In TCRdb, the 5' RACE reads were re-called with MiXCR into one record per CDR3 protein. In the table there are about 1.4 million distinct CDR3 sequences, roughly 60% of which are singletons. Per-sample PBMC isolation yielded at least 6 million cells. V was trimmed by 3 bases and J by 4 bases, leaving 10 bases between them. Germline-derived CDR1 and CDR2 are SNHLY and FYNNEI. The CDR3 runs to 15 residues.

The sample comprised blood. This receptor was identified in a man younger than 35 in good health. The chain combines TRBV2 with TRBJ2-6; no firm D call. CDR3 residues: CASSDNLLGANVLTF. CDR3 DNA: TGTGCCAGCAGTGACAACCTCTTAGGGGCCAACGTCCTGACTTTC.